Listed below are T cell receptor beta chains from one sample, sequenced in a study of OX40 agonist ivuxolimab in advanced cancers. Sequencing used immunoSEQ multiplex PCR; TCRdb keeps in-frame clones, though not all of them. This table holds approximately 58,000 clones, 80% to 90% found once. The sample here was CD4+ or CD8+ T cells sorted from blood, taken in a trial of the OX40 agonist ivuxolimab. The receptors shown here come from an adult with an advanced solid tumor such as melanoma, head and neck, liver or kidney cancer. The CDR3 runs from the conserved cysteine through the conserved F or W. A D gene is named only where the DNA matches it firmly. Only part of the rows carry a size: once, few, many, or a class if the clone is expanded.

CDR3 protein: CASSPPGGNTGELFF; CDR3 DNA: TGTGCCAGCAGCCCCCCCGGAGGGAACACCGGGGAGCTGTTTTTT; D gene: -; J gene: TRBJ2-2; clone size: -; V gene: TRBV7-9
CDR3 protein: CASSLDRGVREPQHF; CDR3 DNA: TGTGCCAGCAGCTTAGACAGGGGGGTCAGAGAGCCCCAGCATTTT; D gene: TRBD1; J gene: TRBJ1-5; clone size: -; V gene: TRBV7-2
CDR3 protein: CASRLDSGNTEAFF; CDR3 DNA: TGTGCCAGCAGGTTAGACAGTGGGAACACTGAAGCTTTCTTT; D gene: -; J gene: TRBJ1-1; clone size: -; V gene: TRBV6-4
CDR3 protein: CASIRTTAEKQYF; CDR3 DNA: TGTGCCAGCATCCGGACGACAGCCGAGAAGCAGTACTTC; D gene: -; J gene: TRBJ2-7; clone size: -; V gene: TRBV6-5
CDR3 protein: CASSSPMNNQPQHF; CDR3 DNA: TGTGCCAGCAGCTCCCCGATGAACAATCAGCCCCAGCATTTT; D gene: -; J gene: TRBJ1-5; clone size: -; V gene: TRBV5-8
CDR3 protein: CASSLGRDYGYTF; CDR3 DNA: TGTGCCAGCAGTTTAGGGCGCGACTATGGCTACACCTTC; D gene: -; J gene: TRBJ1-2; clone size: -; V gene: TRBV28
CDR3 protein: CATVKGTASNTEAFF; CDR3 DNA: TGTGCCACGGTAAAGGGGACCGCCTCGAACACTGAAGCTTTCTTT; D gene: -; J gene: TRBJ1-1; clone size: -; V gene: TRBV28
CDR3 protein: CASSQPGPLNTGELFF; CDR3 DNA: TGTGCCAGCAGTCAACCGGGACCCCTGAACACCGGGGAGCTGTTTTTT; D gene: -; J gene: TRBJ2-2; clone size: -; V gene: TRBV27
CDR3 protein: CASSLVTSIREKLFF; CDR3 DNA: TGTGCCAGCAGCTTAGTTACTTCTATTCGGGAAAAACTGTTTTTT; D gene: -; J gene: TRBJ1-4; clone size: -; V gene: TRBV7-9
CDR3 protein: CASSQDQRTQYF; CDR3 DNA: TGTGCCAGCAGCCAAGATCAACGGACCCAGTACTTC; D gene: -; J gene: TRBJ2-5; clone size: -; V gene: TRBV4-2
CDR3 protein: CASSPQDRGEAFF; CDR3 DNA: TGTGCCAGCTCACCTCAGGACAGGGGTGAAGCTTTCTTT; D gene: TRBD1; J gene: TRBJ1-1; clone size: -; V gene: TRBV18
CDR3 protein: CASRDRVYGYTF; CDR3 DNA: TGTGCCAGCAGGGACAGGGTCTATGGCTACACCTTC; D gene: TRBD1; J gene: TRBJ1-2; clone size: once; V gene: TRBV6-5
CDR3 protein: CASSLYNEQFF; CDR3 DNA: TGTGCCAGCAGCCTCTACAATGAGCAGTTCTTC; D gene: -; J gene: TRBJ2-1; clone size: -; V gene: TRBV25-1
CDR3 protein: CASSKTGEGYNEQFF; CDR3 DNA: TGTGCCAGCAGCAAGACAGGGGAGGGCTACAATGAGCAGTTCTTC; D gene: -; J gene: TRBJ2-1; clone size: once; V gene: TRBV7-6
CDR3 protein: CASSPLTRPYQQYF; CDR3 DNA: TGTGCCAGCAGTCCCTTGACTAGGCCCTACCAGCAGTACTTC; D gene: -; J gene: TRBJ2-7; clone size: -; V gene: TRBV28
CDR3 protein: CASSDGRDEQFF; CDR3 DNA: TGTGCCAGCAGTGACGGGAGGGATGAGCAGTTCTTC; D gene: TRBD2; J gene: TRBJ2-1; clone size: -; V gene: TRBV2
CDR3 protein: CASSTRTGRGQNEKLFF; CDR3 DNA: TGTGCCAGCAGTACCCGGACAGGGCGTGGACAAAATGAAAAACTGTTTTTT; D gene: TRBD1; J gene: TRBJ1-4; clone size: -; V gene: TRBV28
CDR3 protein: CSGGRPKANEQFF; CDR3 DNA: TGCAGCGGAGGACGGCCCAAAGCCAATGAGCAGTTCTTC; D gene: -; J gene: TRBJ2-1; clone size: -; V gene: TRBV29-1
CDR3 protein: CASSPWTSGTDEQYF; CDR3 DNA: TGTGCCAGCAGCCCCTGGACTAGCGGGACCGACGAGCAGTACTTC; D gene: TRBD2; J gene: TRBJ2-7; clone size: -; V gene: TRBV11-2
CDR3 protein: CASSPALSSYNEQFF; CDR3 DNA: TGCGCCAGCAGTCCCGCTCTTAGCTCCTACAATGAGCAGTTCTTC; D gene: -; J gene: TRBJ2-1; clone size: -; V gene: TRBV23-1
CDR3 protein: CASSPRGGTEAFF; CDR3 DNA: TGTGCCAGCTCACCGAGGGGGGGCACTGAAGCTTTCTTT; D gene: -; J gene: TRBJ1-1; clone size: -; V gene: TRBV18
CDR3 protein: CASSVQGARNTEAFF; CDR3 DNA: TGTGCCAGCAGTGTACAGGGGGCGAGAAACACTGAAGCTTTCTTT; D gene: TRBD1; J gene: TRBJ1-1; clone size: -; V gene: TRBV2
CDR3 protein: CASSQDGRLAEQFF; CDR3 DNA: TGTGCCAGCAGCCAAGACGGTCGGTTAGCTGAGCAGTTCTTC; D gene: -; J gene: TRBJ2-1; clone size: -; V gene: TRBV14
CDR3 protein: CASSPPVGYDLLGGETQYF; CDR3 DNA: TGTGCCAGCAGTCCCCCTGTAGGCTACGACTTACTGGGGGGGGAGACCCAGTACTTC; D gene: TRBD2; J gene: TRBJ2-5; clone size: few; V gene: TRBV5-6
CDR3 protein: CASSLSSGVVSYNEQFF; CDR3 DNA: TGTGCCAGCAGCTTGTCTAGCGGGGTTGTCTCCTACAATGAGCAGTTCTTC; D gene: TRBD2; J gene: TRBJ2-1; clone size: -; V gene: TRBV5-4
CDR3 protein: CASSLAWDEQFF; CDR3 DNA: TGTGCCAGCAGCTTGGCTTGGGATGAGCAGTTCTTC; D gene: -; J gene: TRBJ2-1; clone size: -; V gene: TRBV5-3
CDR3 protein: CASSDNRGSSSYEQYF; CDR3 DNA: TGTGCCAGCAGTGATAATAGAGGGTCCAGCTCCTACGAGCAGTACTTC; D gene: -; J gene: TRBJ2-7; clone size: -; V gene: TRBV6-1
CDR3 protein: CASSPQTGGRTEAFF; CDR3 DNA: TGTGCCAGCAGTCCACAGACAGGGGGCCGAACTGAAGCTTTCTTT; D gene: TRBD1; J gene: TRBJ1-1; clone size: -; V gene: TRBV28
CDR3 protein: CASSYSGTLSAEAFF; CDR3 DNA: TGTGCCAGCAGTTACTCCGGGACCCTGTCCGCTGAAGCTTTCTTT; D gene: -; J gene: TRBJ1-1; clone size: -; V gene: TRBV6-5
CDR3 protein: CASSQEGQARTEAFF; CDR3 DNA: TGCGCCAGCAGCCAAGAAGGGCAGGCACGGACTGAAGCTTTCTTT; D gene: -; J gene: TRBJ1-1; clone size: -; V gene: TRBV4-1
CDR3 protein: CASSVRPRSNTIYF; CDR3 DNA: TGCGCCAGCAGTGTACGTCCGCGATCAAACACCATATATTTT; D gene: -; J gene: TRBJ1-3; clone size: -; V gene: TRBV10-1
CDR3 protein: CASRTGNQPQHF; CDR3 DNA: TGTGCCAGCAGGACAGGGAATCAGCCCCAGCATTTT; D gene: TRBD1; J gene: TRBJ1-5; clone size: few; V gene: TRBV7-8
CDR3 protein: CASSPRTGEPSYNEQFF; CDR3 DNA: TGTGCCAGCAGCCCCCGGACGGGTGAACCCTCCTACAATGAGCAGTTCTTC; D gene: -; J gene: TRBJ2-1; clone size: -; V gene: TRBV11-3
CDR3 protein: CASMRGGRSYEQYF; CDR3 DNA: TGTGCCAGCATGCGAGGGGGGCGCAGCTACGAGCAGTACTTC; D gene: -; J gene: TRBJ2-7; clone size: few; V gene: TRBV28
CDR3 protein: CASSPGDPYNSPLHF; CDR3 DNA: TGTGCCAGCAGTCCAGGGGACCCCTATAATTCACCCCTCCACTTT; D gene: -; J gene: TRBJ1-6; clone size: -; V gene: TRBV27
CDR3 protein: CASSLGRGANEKLFF; CDR3 DNA: TGTGCCAGCAGCCTGGGCAGGGGAGCTAATGAAAAACTGTTTTTT; D gene: -; J gene: TRBJ1-4; clone size: -; V gene: TRBV7-7
CDR3 protein: CASSNTGGYTGELFF; CDR3 DNA: TGTGCCAGTAGTAACACAGGGGGTTACACCGGGGAGCTGTTTTTT; D gene: TRBD1; J gene: TRBJ2-2; clone size: -; V gene: TRBV19
CDR3 protein: CAISDVGRLNQPQHF; CDR3 DNA: TGTGCCATCAGTGATGTGGGCAGGCTCAATCAGCCCCAGCATTTT; D gene: -; J gene: TRBJ1-5; clone size: few; V gene: TRBV10-3
CDR3 protein: CASSSGQGGSPLHF; CDR3 DNA: TGCGCCAGCAGCTCGGGACAGGGCGGTTCACCCCTCCACTTT; D gene: TRBD1; J gene: TRBJ1-6; clone size: -; V gene: TRBV5-1
CDR3 protein: CASSFGGPGSWQNTEAFF; CDR3 DNA: TGTGCCAGCAGCTTCGGGGGGCCAGGGTCTTGGCAAAACACTGAAGCTTTCTTT; D gene: -; J gene: TRBJ1-1; clone size: -; V gene: TRBV7-2
CDR3 protein: CAFSRDRGSEQYF; CDR3 DNA: TGTGCCTTCTCCCGAGACAGGGGTTCCGAGCAGTACTTC; D gene: TRBD1; J gene: TRBJ2-7; clone size: -; V gene: TRBV30
CDR3 protein: CASSMGQGDNQPQHF; CDR3 DNA: TGTGCCAGTAGTATGGGGCAGGGGGACAATCAGCCCCAGCATTTT; D gene: TRBD1; J gene: TRBJ1-5; clone size: -; V gene: TRBV19
CDR3 protein: CSVGRQGFLEQYF; CDR3 DNA: TGCAGCGTTGGGCGACAGGGATTCCTCGAGCAGTACTTC; D gene: TRBD1; J gene: TRBJ2-7; clone size: -; V gene: TRBV29-1
CDR3 protein: CASSLARGRESLYEQYF; CDR3 DNA: TGTGCCAGCAGCTTAGCCCGAGGCAGGGAATCCCTCTACGAGCAGTACTTC; D gene: -; J gene: TRBJ2-7; clone size: few; V gene: TRBV11-2
CDR3 protein: CASSPPMRGLSLYF; CDR3 DNA: TGTGCCAGCAGTCCCCCGATGAGGGGACTAAGCTTATACTTC; D gene: TRBD2; J gene: TRBJ2-5; clone size: medium-sized; V gene: TRBV28
CDR3 protein: CASSLKRKTYEQYF; CDR3 DNA: TGTGCCAGCAGCTTAAAAAGGAAGACCTACGAGCAGTACTTC; D gene: -; J gene: TRBJ2-7; clone size: -; V gene: TRBV13
CDR3 protein: CASSVDGYLGYTF; CDR3 DNA: TGTGCCAGCAGCGTAGATGGTTACCTCGGCTACACCTTC; D gene: -; J gene: TRBJ1-2; clone size: -; V gene: TRBV9
CDR3 protein: CAISEGGTDNYGYTF; CDR3 DNA: TGTGCCATCAGTGAAGGGGGGACAGACAACTATGGCTACACCTTC; D gene: TRBD1; J gene: TRBJ1-2; clone size: -; V gene: TRBV10-3
CDR3 protein: CASSQAPNTGELFF; CDR3 DNA: TGTGCCAGCAGCCAAGCTCCGAATACCGGGGAGCTGTTTTTT; D gene: -; J gene: TRBJ2-2; clone size: -; V gene: TRBV4-2
CDR3 protein: CASSYRRDQPQHF; CDR3 DNA: TGTGCCAGCAGTTACAGGCGGGATCAGCCCCAGCATTTT; D gene: -; J gene: TRBJ1-5; clone size: -; V gene: TRBV6-5